This T cell receptor (beta chain) was sequenced for a study of vaccination effects on CD4 cells after COVID-19 (dated by TCRdb to between 2022 and 2023). As for the study more broadly: Two doses of either the BNT162b2 or the mRNA-1273 mRNA SARS-CoV-2 vaccine were administered to participants. In the study, cultures from other donors were sequenced using the Oncomine TCR Beta short-read assay on an Illumina iSeq 100. SARS-CoV-2 spike-specific CD4+ TCR repertoires were compared before and after mRNA vaccination in COVID-19 convalescent patients and in infection-naive vaccine recipients. Altogether, roughly 10 COVID-19 convalescent patients and several SARS-CoV-2-naive healthy vaccine recipients made up the full study.

The ViraFEST assay stimulated PBMC with viral peptide pools and then used TCR sequencing to identify antigen-specific CD4+ T cell clonotypes by expansion. After around 11 days of culture, CD4+ T cells were isolated with the EasySep CD4+ T cell isolation kit. Healthy vaccine recipients had no prior SARS-CoV-2 infection, confirmed by negative nucleocapsid antibodies before and after vaccination. Two million PBMC per well were cultured with about 9.6 ug/ml peptides in IMDM containing approximately 4.7% human AB serum, around 9.7 IU/ml IL-2 and gentamicin. Half of the culture medium was replaced with fresh IL-2-containing medium on days 3 and 7. Unless otherwise noted, each peptide stimulation condition was cultured in triplicate wells. PBMC were separated from whole blood using Ficoll-Paque Plus gradient centrifugation and were then either cryopreserved at -140C or used fresh. The spike proteins of SARS-CoV-2 and of the common cold coronaviruses HCoV-NL63, HCoV-OC43 and HCoV-229E were spanned by overlapping peptide pools. Genomic DNA was extracted from cultured CD4+ T cells with the QIAamp micro DNA kit.

What the work shows at the level of the full study, not this receptor alone: Limitations of the study were the small number of convalescent patients and the absence of early post-infection timepoints. Among healthy vaccine recipients, nearly all vaccine-induced clones were SARS-CoV-2 mono-reactive, and just 1 of 255 was cross-reactive with common cold coronaviruses. At late post-vaccination timepoints, both infection-induced and vaccine-induced clones showed marked clonal contraction, consistent with waning T cell responses.

Inclusive of the bounding cysteine and phenylalanine, the CDR3 is 13 residues long. Only CDR3 DNA is held: 39 bases, read in frame from base 1. The junction carries 3 bases between V and J, which are trimmed by 0 bases and 1 base respectively. CDR1 and CDR2 were assigned from the germline V gene as SGHRS and YFSETQ. Preparation of the library involved the immunoSEQ multiplex PCR assay. DNA from the CD4+ T cells that had been cultured and isolated underwent TCR beta CDR3 sequencing. In the authors' own workflow: Non-productive TCR sequences were discarded, and reads were trimmed to the CDR3 region, with only CDR3s of 7 or more amino acids retained. The MANAFEST web app was used to identify antigen-specific clonotypes by comparing expansion in peptide wells with expansion in reference cultures. For clones to be considered positive, expansion at FDR<0.05 versus reference and all other wells, an odds ratio above 5, and a frequency above 0.1% in two replicate wells were required. A clonotype was called cross-reactive if it was significantly expanded both in SARS-CoV-2 spike wells and in at least one common cold coronavirus spike condition. CDR3 similarity was assessed by Levenshtein distance with the stringdist R package, and unrooted trees were built with ape in R 3.6.1. Here the immuneACCESS table is served through TCRdb, limited to in-frame sequences with V and J called. Missing clones are a known gap in these copies; in checked studies unresolved V genes cover under half, and the rest lacks a known reason. The V and J calls and the clone size are those of that table, but D and trimming were determined from the DNA. In this sample the table shows approximately 22,000 clones, about three quarters of which occur a single time. The top ten clonotypes cover 12% of the sample.

In the case of this clone: Its antigen specificity is not known. Within one base of it there is no much larger clone, and no base qualities were kept.

The chain couples TRBV5-1 to TRBJ2-3; the D gene cannot be named for sure. Sequenced material: CD4+ T cells from PBMCs cultured with HCoV-229E spike peptides, taken before COVID-19 vaccination. Reading the label with the study, this specimen's cell subset or site is: HCoV-229E spike overlapping peptide pool stimulation. The sequence was obtained from a human donor who received a COVID-19 vaccine. The CDR3 is CASSLGGTDTQYF. The DNA sequence is as follows: TGCGCCAGCAGCTTGGGTGGCACAGATACGCAGTATTTT.